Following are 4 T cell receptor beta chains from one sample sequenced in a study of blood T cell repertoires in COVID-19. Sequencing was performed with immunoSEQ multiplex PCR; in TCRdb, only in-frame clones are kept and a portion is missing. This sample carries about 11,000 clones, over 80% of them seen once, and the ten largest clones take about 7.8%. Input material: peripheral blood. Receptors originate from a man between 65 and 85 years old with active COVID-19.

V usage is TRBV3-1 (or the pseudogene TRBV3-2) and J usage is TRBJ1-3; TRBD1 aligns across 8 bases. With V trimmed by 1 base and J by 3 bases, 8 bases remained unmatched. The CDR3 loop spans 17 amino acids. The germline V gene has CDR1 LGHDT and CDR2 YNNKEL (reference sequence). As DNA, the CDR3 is TGTGCCAGCAGCCAAGGGATTCGGACAGGGAGTGGAAACACCATATATTTT. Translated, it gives CASSQGIRTGSGNTIYF.

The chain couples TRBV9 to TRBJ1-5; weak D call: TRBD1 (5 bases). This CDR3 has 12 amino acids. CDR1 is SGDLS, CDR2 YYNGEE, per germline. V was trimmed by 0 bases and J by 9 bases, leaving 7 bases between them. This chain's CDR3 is CASSVVGGPQHF. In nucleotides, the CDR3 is TGTGCCAGCAGCGTAGTGGGGGGGCCCCAGCATTTT.

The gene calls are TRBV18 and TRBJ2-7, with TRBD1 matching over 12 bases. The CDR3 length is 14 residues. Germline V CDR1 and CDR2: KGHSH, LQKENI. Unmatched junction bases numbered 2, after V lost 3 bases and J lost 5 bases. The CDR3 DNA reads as TGTGCCAGCTCACCGGGACAGGGGGCGAACGAGCAGTACTTC. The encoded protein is CASSPGQGANEQYF.

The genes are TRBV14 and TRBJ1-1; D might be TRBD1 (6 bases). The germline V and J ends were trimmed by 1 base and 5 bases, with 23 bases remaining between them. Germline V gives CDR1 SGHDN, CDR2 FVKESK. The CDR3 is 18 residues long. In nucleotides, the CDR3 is TGTGCCAGCAGCCAAGGACAATACCGGGTACAGGGAAGAACTGAAGCTTTCTTT. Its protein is CASSQGQYRVQGRTEAFF.